This TCR beta chain is drawn from a study of shared clonotypes between healthy human individuals. Each cell subset's genomic DNA was divided evenly among several immunoSEQ plates. Sequencing used immunoSEQ multiplex PCR; TCRdb keeps in-frame clones, though not all of them. The sample includes about 730,000 clones, approximately 72% seen only once; the top ten take approximately 2%. This clone appeared a single time. Negatively enriched CD4+ T cells were divided by CD45RA into naive and memory. Between the trimmed V and J ends, which lost 5 bases and 3 bases, there was a span of 17 bases. Germline V gene sequence: CDR1 SGHAT, CDR2 FQNNGV. This CDR3 is built from 16 residues.

The clonotype comes from a woman aged 25 to 39 in good health. Sequenced sample: memory CD4+ T cells sorted from blood. Stated subset: CD45RA-negative fraction. V usage is TRBV11-2 and J usage is TRBJ1-5; D is possibly TRBD1 (6 bases). The CDR3 coding sequence is TGTGCCAGCAGCCTAAACGCAGGGGCGTTCAATCAGCCCCAGCATTTT. Residues: CASSLNAGAFNQPQHF. The whole variable domain, remainder taken from reference TRBV11-2 and TRBJ1-5, is EAGVAQSPRYKIIEKRQSVAFWCNPISGHATLYWYQQILGQGPKLLIQFQNNGVVDDSQLPKDRFSAERLKGVDSTLKIQPAKLEDSAVYLCASSLNAGAFNQPQHFGDGTRLSIL.